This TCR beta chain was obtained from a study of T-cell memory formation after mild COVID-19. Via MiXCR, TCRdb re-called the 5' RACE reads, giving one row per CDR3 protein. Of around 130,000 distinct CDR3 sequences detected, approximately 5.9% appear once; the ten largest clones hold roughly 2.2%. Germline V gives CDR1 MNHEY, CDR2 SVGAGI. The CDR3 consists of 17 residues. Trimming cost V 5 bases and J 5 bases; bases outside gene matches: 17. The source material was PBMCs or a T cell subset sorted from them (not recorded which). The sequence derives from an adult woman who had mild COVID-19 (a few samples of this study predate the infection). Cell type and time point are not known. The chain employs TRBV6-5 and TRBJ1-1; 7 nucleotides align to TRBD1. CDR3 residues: CASSDNRSRGIRTEAFF. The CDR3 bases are TGTGCCAGCAGTGACAATAGATCCAGGGGGATTCGTACTGAAGCTTTCTTT.